This note documents a single TCR beta chain sequence. Antigen: not known. This record belongs to a study of Ad26.COV2.S vaccination and SARS-CoV-2 variants. Overall study context: Into the muscle, Ad26.COV2.S was dosed once or twice, 56 days apart.

Trimming left V 3 bases short and J 5 bases short, with 10 bases between. This CDR3 is 12 amino acids long. In germline, CDR1 is DFQATT, CDR2 SNEGSKA (reference sequence). Treatment defined: some 20 received Ad26.COV2.S at low or high dose, single or two shots; several received placebo; per-sample allocation not given. Day 63 after the first vaccine or placebo injection was the time point for sampling. This person who donated was an adult of 18-55 years in Boston. The data were produced by immunoSEQ multiplex PCR, yet TCRdb's version contains in-frame clones alone and is incomplete. The sample holds approximately 240,000 clones, roughly 88% seen once. General study points: Possible underestimation of total T cell responses by the TCR breadth and depth analyses was noted. With respect to non-spike TCR breadth, vaccine and placebo recipients were similar.

The specimen was peripheral blood, collected in a trial of Ad26.COV2.S vaccine versus placebo. This TCR was sampled from a person between 18 and 65 years old who received the Ad26.COV2.S COVID-19 vaccine or a placebo. The chain has TRBV20-1 and TRBJ1-1; D not resolved. The CDR3 nucleotides are TGCAGTGCTAGTATCTTCGGGACTGAAGCTTTCTTT. Its translation: CSASIFGTEAFF.